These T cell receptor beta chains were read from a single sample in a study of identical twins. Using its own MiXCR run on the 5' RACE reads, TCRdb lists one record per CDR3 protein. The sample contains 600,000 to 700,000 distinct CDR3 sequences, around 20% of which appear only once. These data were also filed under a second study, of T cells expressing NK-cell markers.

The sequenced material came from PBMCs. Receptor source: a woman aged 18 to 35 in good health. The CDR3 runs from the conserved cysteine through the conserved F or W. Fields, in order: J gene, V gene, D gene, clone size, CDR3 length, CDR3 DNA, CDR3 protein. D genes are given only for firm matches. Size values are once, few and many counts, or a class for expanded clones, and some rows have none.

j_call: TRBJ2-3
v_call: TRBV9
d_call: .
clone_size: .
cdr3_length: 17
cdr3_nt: TGTGCCAGCAGTGAATATGACGATAGCGGCAGCACAGATACGCAGTATTTT
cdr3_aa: CASSEYDDSGSTDTQYF

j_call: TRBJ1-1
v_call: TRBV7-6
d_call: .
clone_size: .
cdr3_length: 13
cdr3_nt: TGTGCCAGCCCGGGACGGAAGAACACTGAAGCTTTCTTT
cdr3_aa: CASPGRKNTEAFF

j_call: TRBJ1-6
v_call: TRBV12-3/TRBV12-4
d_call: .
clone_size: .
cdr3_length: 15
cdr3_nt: TGTGCCAGCAGTTCCCGGGACTGGTATAATTCACCCCTCCACTTT
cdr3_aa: CASSSRDWYNSPLHF

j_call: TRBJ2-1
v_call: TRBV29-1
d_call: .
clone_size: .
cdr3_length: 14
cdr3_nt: TGCAGCGTTGAACCCGGGATTCCCTACAATGAGCAGTTCTTC
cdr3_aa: CSVEPGIPYNEQFF

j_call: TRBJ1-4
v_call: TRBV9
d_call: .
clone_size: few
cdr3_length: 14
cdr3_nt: TGTGCCAGCAGCGGTGAGAGGTGGGGTGAAAAACTGTTTTTT
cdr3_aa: CASSGERWGEKLFF

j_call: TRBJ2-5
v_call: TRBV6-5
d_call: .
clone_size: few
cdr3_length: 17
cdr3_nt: TGTGCCAGCAGTTACGGTTATGGGAGTTCCCCAGGAGAGACCCAGTACTTC
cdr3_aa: CASSYGYGSSPGETQYF

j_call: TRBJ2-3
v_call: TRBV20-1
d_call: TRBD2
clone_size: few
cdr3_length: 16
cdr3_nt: TGCAGTGCTATTTTCTTTAGCGGGGGGTACACAGATACGCAGTATTTT
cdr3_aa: CSAIFFSGGYTDTQYF

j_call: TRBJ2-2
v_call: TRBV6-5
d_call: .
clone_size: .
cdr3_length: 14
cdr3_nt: TGTGCCAGCAGTTATTCTGGGCTCGCCGGGGAGCTGTTTTTT
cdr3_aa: CASSYSGLAGELFF

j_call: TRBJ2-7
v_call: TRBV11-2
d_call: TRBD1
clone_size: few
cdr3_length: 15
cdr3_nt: TGTGCCAGCAGCTATGGGGACAGTTACACCTACGAGCAGTACTTC
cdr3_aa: CASSYGDSYTYEQYF

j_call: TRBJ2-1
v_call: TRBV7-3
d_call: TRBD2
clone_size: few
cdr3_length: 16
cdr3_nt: TGTGCCAGCAGCCCCCGGACTAGCGGGGGGGAAAATGAGCAGTTCTTC
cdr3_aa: CASSPRTSGGENEQFF

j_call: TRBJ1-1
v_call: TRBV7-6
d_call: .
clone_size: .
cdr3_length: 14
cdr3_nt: TGTGCCAGCAGCCTCCCAAGGGGGAACACTGAAGCTTTCTTT
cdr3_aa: CASSLPRGNTEAFF

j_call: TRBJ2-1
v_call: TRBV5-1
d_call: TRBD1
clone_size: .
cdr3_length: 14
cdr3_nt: TGCGCCAGCGGGTCACAGGGGGCCTACAATGAGCAGTTCTTC
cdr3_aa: CASGSQGAYNEQFF

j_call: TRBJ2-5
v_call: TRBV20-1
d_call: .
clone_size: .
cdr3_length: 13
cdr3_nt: TGCAGTGCTAGCCCGGGAGCGTGGGAGACCCAGTACTTC
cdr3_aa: CSASPGAWETQYF

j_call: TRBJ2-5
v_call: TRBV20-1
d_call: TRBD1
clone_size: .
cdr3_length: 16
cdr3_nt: TGCAGTGCTACCCTATCCCGGGACAGGGACCAAGAGACCCAGTACTTC
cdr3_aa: CSATLSRDRDQETQYF

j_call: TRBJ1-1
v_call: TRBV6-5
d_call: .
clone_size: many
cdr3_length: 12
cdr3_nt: TGTGCCAGCAGTTACTTTGGCGCTGAAGCTTTCTTT
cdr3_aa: CASSYFGAEAFF

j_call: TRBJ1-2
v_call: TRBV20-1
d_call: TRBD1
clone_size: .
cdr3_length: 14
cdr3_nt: TGCAGTGCGCCACGGCCAGGGACAGGGGGAGGCTACACCTTC
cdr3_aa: CSAPRPGTGGGYTF

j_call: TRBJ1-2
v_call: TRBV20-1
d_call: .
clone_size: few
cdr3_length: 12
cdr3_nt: TGCAGTGCTAGACCATTCGGGGGAGGCTACACCTTC
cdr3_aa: CSARPFGGGYTF

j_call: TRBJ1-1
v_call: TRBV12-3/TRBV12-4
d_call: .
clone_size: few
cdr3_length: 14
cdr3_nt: TGTGCCAGCAGCACGTCCGGGACCGGGGGTGAGGCTTTCTTT
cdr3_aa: CASSTSGTGGEAFF

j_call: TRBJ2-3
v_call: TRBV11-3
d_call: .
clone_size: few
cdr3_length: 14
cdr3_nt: TGTGCCAGCAGCTTTCCGTCCCCATCAGATACGCAGTATTTT
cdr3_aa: CASSFPSPSDTQYF

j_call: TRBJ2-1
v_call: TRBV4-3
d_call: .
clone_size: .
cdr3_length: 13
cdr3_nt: TGCGCCAGCAGCCCGGTGGTTAATGGGGAGCAGTTCTTC
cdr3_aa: CASSPVVNGEQFF

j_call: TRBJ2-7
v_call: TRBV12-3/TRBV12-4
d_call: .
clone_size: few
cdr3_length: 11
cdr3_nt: TGTGCCAGCAGTGATACGGGCGAGCAGTACTTC
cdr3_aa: CASSDTGEQYF

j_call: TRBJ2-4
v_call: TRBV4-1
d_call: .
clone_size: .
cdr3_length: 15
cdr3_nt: TGCGCCAGCAGCCAGGGAATAGGGCTACTAAACATTCAGTACTTC
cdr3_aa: CASSQGIGLLNIQYF

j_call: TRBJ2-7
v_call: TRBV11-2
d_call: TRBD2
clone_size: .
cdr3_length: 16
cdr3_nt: TGTGCCAGCAGCGACTACCGGGCGGGGGGGGCCTACGAGCAGTACTTC
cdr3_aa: CASSDYRAGGAYEQYF

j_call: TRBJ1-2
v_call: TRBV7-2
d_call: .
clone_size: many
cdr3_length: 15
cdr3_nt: TGTGCCAGCAGCTCCTTTGGGGGGGGCGTGGATGGCTACACCTTC
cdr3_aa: CASSSFGGGVDGYTF

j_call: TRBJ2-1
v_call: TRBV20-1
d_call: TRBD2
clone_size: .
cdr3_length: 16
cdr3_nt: TGCCATGCTAGCGGGACTAGCGGGAGGGCCTCGCATGAGCAGTTCTTC
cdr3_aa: CHASGTSGRASHEQFF

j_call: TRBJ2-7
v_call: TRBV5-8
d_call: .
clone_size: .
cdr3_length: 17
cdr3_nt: TGTGCCAGCAGCTTGCTCGTTTCGGTCGGCAGCTCCTACGAGCAGTACTTC
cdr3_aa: CASSLLVSVGSSYEQYF

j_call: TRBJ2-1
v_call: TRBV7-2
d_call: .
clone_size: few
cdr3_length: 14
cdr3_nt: TGTGCCAGCCACTCCGGGCTAGGGGGGGGTGAGCAGTTCTTC
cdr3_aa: CASHSGLGGGEQFF

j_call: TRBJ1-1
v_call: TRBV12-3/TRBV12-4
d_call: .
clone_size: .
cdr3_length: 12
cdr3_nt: TGTGCCAGCAGGCTAGGGGCCGCGGGGGCTTTCTTT
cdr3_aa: CASRLGAAGAFF

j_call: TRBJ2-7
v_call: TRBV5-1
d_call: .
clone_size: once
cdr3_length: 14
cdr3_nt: TGCGCCAGCAGCTTGAGTGCGGATTTCTACGAGCAGTACTTC
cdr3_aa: CASSLSADFYEQYF

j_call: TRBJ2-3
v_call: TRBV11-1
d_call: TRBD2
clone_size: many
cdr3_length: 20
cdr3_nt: TGTGCCAGCAGCTTAGGAGTAGCGGGAGCATCGGGGTTGAGGGCAGATACGCAGTATTTT
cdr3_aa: CASSLGVAGASGLRADTQYF

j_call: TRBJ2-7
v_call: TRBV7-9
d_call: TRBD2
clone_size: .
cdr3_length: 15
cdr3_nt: TGTGCCAGCAGCTTAGTGGGGGGGTACTCCTACGAGCAGTACTTC
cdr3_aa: CASSLVGGYSYEQYF

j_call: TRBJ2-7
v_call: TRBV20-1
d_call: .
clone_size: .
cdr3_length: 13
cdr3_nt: TGCAGTGCTTTGGACTCGAGCTCCTACGAGCAGTACTTC
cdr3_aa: CSALDSSSYEQYF

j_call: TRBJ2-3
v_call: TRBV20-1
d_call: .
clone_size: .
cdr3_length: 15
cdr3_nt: TGCAGTGCTAGAGATCTCACTGATAGCACAGATACGCAGTATTTT
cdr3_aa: CSARDLTDSTDTQYF

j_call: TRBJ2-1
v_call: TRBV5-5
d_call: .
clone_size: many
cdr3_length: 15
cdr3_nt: TGTGCCAGCAGCTTGGCCAATAGACGGCGCGATGAGCAGTTCTTC
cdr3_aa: CASSLANRRRDEQFF

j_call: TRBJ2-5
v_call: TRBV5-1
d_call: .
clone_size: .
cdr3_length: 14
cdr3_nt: TGCGCCAGCAGCCGCGGACGGTTAGGGGAGACCCAGTACTTC
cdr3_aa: CASSRGRLGETQYF

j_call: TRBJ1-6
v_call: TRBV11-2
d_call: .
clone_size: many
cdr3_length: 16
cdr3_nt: TGTGCCAGCAGCATACGGCGTGCGGGCGATAATTCACCCCTCCACTTT
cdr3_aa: CASSIRRAGDNSPLHF

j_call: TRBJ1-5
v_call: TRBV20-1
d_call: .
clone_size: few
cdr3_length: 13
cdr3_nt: TGCAGTGCTAGCGGACACCGCGATCAGCCCCAGCATTTT
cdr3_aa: CSASGHRDQPQHF

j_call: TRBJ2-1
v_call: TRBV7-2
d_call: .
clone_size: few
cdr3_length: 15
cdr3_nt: TGTGCCAGCAGCTTATCGTCAGCGGCCTACAATGAGCAGTTCTTC
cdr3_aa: CASSLSSAAYNEQFF

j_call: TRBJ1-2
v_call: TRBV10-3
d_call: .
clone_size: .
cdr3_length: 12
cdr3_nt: TGTGCCATCACTCACGGGTTCGGGGGCTACACCTTC
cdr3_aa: CAITHGFGGYTF

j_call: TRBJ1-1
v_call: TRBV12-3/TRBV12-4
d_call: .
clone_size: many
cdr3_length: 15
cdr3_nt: TGTGCCAGCACCATCAGGAAGGCGGGGAACACTGAAGCTTTCTTT
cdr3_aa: CASTIRKAGNTEAFF

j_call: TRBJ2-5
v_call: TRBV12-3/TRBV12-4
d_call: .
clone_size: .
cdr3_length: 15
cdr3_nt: TGTGCCAGCGGCCATGGGGCAGCAATACAAGAGACCCAGTACTTC
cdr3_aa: CASGHGAAIQETQYF

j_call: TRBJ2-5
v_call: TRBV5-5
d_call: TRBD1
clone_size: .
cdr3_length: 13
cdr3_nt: TGTGCCAGCAGCCACAGGGGGCAGGAGACCCAGTACTTC
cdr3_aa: CASSHRGQETQYF

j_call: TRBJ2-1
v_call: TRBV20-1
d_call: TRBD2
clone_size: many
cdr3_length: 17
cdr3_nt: TGCAGTGCTAGACCCGCCGGGACTAGCGGGGGGGACAATGAGCAGTTCTTC
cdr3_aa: CSARPAGTSGGDNEQFF

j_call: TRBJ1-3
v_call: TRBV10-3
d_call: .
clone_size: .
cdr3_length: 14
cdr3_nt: TGTGCCATCAAGGATAGGAGCTCTGGAAACACCATATATTTT
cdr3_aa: CAIKDRSSGNTIYF

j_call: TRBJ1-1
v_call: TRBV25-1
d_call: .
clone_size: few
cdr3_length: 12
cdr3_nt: TGTGCCAGCAGTTATGACCCCGGGGAAGCTTTCTTT
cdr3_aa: CASSYDPGEAFF

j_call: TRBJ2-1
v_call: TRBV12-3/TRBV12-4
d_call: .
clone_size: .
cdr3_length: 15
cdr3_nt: TGTGCCAGCAGTTTAACCGGGGGTCGGTTTGATGAGCAGTTCTTC
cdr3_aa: CASSLTGGRFDEQFF

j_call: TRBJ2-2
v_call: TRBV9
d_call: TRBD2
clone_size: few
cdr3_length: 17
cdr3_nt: TGTGCCAGCAGCGTAGGGCCTAGCGGGAGGGGAACCGGGGAGCTGTTTTTT
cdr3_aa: CASSVGPSGRGTGELFF

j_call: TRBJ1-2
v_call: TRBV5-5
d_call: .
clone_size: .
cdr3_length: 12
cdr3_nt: TGTGCCAGCAGCTTGATGCAGCTTGGCTACACCTTC
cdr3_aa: CASSLMQLGYTF

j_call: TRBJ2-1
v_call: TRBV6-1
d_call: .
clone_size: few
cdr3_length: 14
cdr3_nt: TGTGCCAGCAGCCCTACATCCTATAACAATGAGCAGTTCTTC
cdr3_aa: CASSPTSYNNEQFF

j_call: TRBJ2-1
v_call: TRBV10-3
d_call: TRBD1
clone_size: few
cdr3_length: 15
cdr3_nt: TGTGCCATCAGTGAGGTACAGGGGGCGGTGGGAGAGCAGTTCTTC
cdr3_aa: CAISEVQGAVGEQFF

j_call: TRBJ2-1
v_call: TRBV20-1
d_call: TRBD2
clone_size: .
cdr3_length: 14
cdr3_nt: TGCAGTGCTATTTCGGGAGGGGGGAACAATGAGCAGTTCTTC
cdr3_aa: CSAISGGGNNEQFF

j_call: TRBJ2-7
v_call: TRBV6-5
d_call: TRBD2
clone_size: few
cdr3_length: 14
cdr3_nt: TGTGCCAGCAGCACGCTAGCGGGAGGATACGAGCAGTACTTC
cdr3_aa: CASSTLAGGYEQYF

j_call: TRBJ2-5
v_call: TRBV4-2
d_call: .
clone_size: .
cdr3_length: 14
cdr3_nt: TGTGCCAGCAGCCAAGACGGTCAGGGAGAGACCCAGTACTTC
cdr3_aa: CASSQDGQGETQYF

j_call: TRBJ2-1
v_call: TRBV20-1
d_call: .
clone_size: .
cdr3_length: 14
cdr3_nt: TGCAGTGCTAGCGCGGTCTCAATTTACAATGAGCAGTTCTTC
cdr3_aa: CSASAVSIYNEQFF